Here is one T cell receptor (beta chain) with its context. The specificity of this receptor is unknown. Qualities for individual bases were not recorded, and no much larger clone is one base off. These data belong to a study of blood T cell repertoires in COVID-19 (dated by TCRdb to 2019 to 2021). General notes on the study: The collaborator samples originated in the United States, Italy and Spain and spanned the acute and convalescent phases of COVID-19. The prospective study material was composed of cDNA or gDNA derived from T cells, B-cell-depleted T cells, or PBMCs. The dataset comprised deeply sampled blood TCRbeta repertoires from subjects exposed to, actively infected with, or recovered from COVID-19. The repertoires were released in a freely available public database meant as a resource for research on the immune response to SARS-CoV-2. Samples came from the ongoing ImmuneRACE study (first 160 participants) plus 1,254 subjects from 6 global collaborators. Nearly every sample came with metadata listing a de-identified subject ID, COVID-19 status, age in years and sex. HLA class I and class II types, where available, came from metadata supplied by the sample provider rather than from assay-based typing. What the authors observed across the whole study: How much clinical and demographic metadata was included differed by source and by participant, and the metadata was provided uncurated.

V was cut back by 0 bases and J by 1 base, leaving a gap of 8 bases between them. The germline V gene gives CDR1 as SGHRS and CDR2 as YFSETQ. Measured from the cysteine to the phenylalanine, the CDR3 is 16 residues long. The only DNA kept is the CDR3, 48 bases in frame from the first base. The collaborating institutions used their own protocols to collect whole blood in K2EDTA tubes. For TCRbeta analysis, collaborators shipped samples in one of three forms: frozen whole blood, isolated PBMCs, or DNA extracted from either of those sample types. TCRbeta CDR3 regions were amplified from genomic DNA by means of the immunoSEQ Assay, a bias-controlled multiplex PCR. The study's own analysis went as follows. The number of nucleated cells in each sample was estimated by amplification of reference gene primers within the assay. To quantify the absolute abundance of each unique TCRbeta CDR3 rearrangement, sequence reads were collapsed and filtered. Productive Simpson clonality was computed per sample as the square root of Simpson's diversity index over productive rearrangements. TCRdb took this table from immuneACCESS and kept in-frame rearrangements with V and J called. Such tables lack part of the clones; where checked against another copy, unresolved V genes explain under half of the gap, and the rest is unexplained. V and J calls and clone size are copied from that table; D and trimming were computed from the DNA. The sample yields 200,000 to 250,000 clones; about nine tenths were counted once. The ten largest clonotypes hold 6.2% of the sample.

This TCR was recovered from a man aged 55 to 69 with acute or convalescent COVID-19. The chain uses TRBV5-1 and TRBJ2-6; the D gene remains uncertain. Sequencing was carried out using peripheral blood. The CDR3 amino acid sequence is: CASSLAATSGANVLTF. The bases read TGCGCCAGCAGCTTGGCCGCGACTTCTGGGGCCAACGTCCTGACTTTC.